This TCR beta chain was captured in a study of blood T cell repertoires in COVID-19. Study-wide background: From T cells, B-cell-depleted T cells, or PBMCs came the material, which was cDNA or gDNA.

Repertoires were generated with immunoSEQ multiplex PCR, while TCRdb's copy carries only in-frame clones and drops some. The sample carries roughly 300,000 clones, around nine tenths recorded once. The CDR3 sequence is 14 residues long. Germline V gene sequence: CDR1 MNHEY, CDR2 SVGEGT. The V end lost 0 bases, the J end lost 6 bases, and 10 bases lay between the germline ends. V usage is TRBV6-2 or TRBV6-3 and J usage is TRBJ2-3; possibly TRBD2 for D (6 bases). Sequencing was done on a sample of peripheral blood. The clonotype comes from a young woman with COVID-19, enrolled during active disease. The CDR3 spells CASSYSRGIDTQYF. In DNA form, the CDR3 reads TGTGCCAGCAGTTACTCCCGGGGGATCGATACGCAGTATTTT.